This paragraph covers one T cell receptor beta chain sequence. This sample is drawn from a study of blood T cell repertoires in COVID-19. Overall study context: Acute-phase and convalescent COVID-19 samples originated in the United States, Italy and Spain.

V was pared by 4 bases and J by 5 bases, with 6 bases of the junction left unmatched. This CDR3 region has 14 residues. Germline CDR1 and CDR2: LNHDA and SQIVND (reference sequence). The protocol was immunoSEQ multiplex PCR, while the TCRdb copy is restricted to in-frame clones and leaves out a portion. The sample includes over 85,000 clones, roughly 79% of them seen just once. This chain joins TRBV19 and TRBJ2-7; TRBD1 aligns across 9 bases. The receptor was isolated from a woman at least 80 years old with active or convalescent COVID-19. The sequencing sample was made of peripheral blood. The CDR3: CASSTHRGQDEQYF. The DNA for the CDR3 is TGTGCCAGTAGTACTCACAGGGGGCAAGACGAGCAGTACTTC.